The clone carrying this T cell receptor beta chain occurred a few times. This entry is derived from a study of shared clonotypes between healthy human individuals. About the study: Aged 18 to 49, the donors were two women and a few men.

Clones were read by immunoSEQ multiplex PCR, and TCRdb kept only the in-frame ones, dropping some. The repertoire holds hundreds of thousands of clones, with around 80% as singletons. This receptor was obtained from a woman aged 40-49 years in good health. Some clones in this sample may be carry-over from other donors' samples. What was sequenced was PBMCs.

The DNA for the CDR3 is TGTGCCAGCAGTTTAAAGGCCAACCCTGGGGGGCGTTTAAACATTCAGTACTTC. As protein: CASSLKANPGGRLNIQYF. This chain joins TRBV28 and TRBJ2-4; tentatively, D is TRBD1 or TRBD2 (6 bases each). The CDR3 is made up of 18 amino acids. The V end lost 2 bases, the J end lost 6 bases, and 23 bases lay between the germline ends. Germline-derived CDR1 and CDR2 are MDHEN and SYDVKM.